These T cell receptor beta chains were read from a single sample in a study of cytomegalovirus exposure and HLA in healthy donors. The data were produced by immunoSEQ multiplex PCR, yet TCRdb's version contains in-frame clones alone and is incomplete. This repertoire comprises tens of thousands of clones; its ten largest clones make up 0.58%. The sequencing sample was made of PBMCs. The receptor source for this set is a man between 50 and 59 years old in good health and CMV-seronegative. CDR3s include the opening cysteine and the closing phenylalanine or tryptophan. A D gene is named only where the DNA matches it firmly.

CDR3: CASSSGGTADNEQFF; DNA: TGTGCCAGCAGTTCAGGGGGGACAGCTGACAATGAGCAGTTCTTC; J: TRBJ2-1; D: .; V: TRBV28
CDR3: CASIREKLFF; DNA: TGTGCCAGCATTCGGGAAAAACTGTTTTTT; J: TRBJ1-4; D: .; V: TRBV2
CDR3: CASSFLAGGAYEQYF; DNA: TGTGCCAGCAGTTTCTTAGCGGGAGGAGCCTACGAGCAGTACTTC; J: TRBJ2-7; D: TRBD2; V: TRBV6-6
CDR3: CASSKELDRGEDEQYF; DNA: TGTGCCAGCAGTAAAGAGCTTGACAGGGGGGAGGACGAGCAGTACTTC; J: TRBJ2-7; D: TRBD1; V: TRBV6-9
CDR3: CASSPKAGIVTDTQYF; DNA: TGTGCCAGCAGCCCCAAGGCAGGGATTGTCACAGATACGCAGTATTTT; J: TRBJ2-3; D: .; V: TRBV7-9
CDR3: CASSLAVSRDTEAFF; DNA: TGTGCCAGCAGCTTGGCCGTCTCCAGGGACACTGAAGCTTTCTTT; J: TRBJ1-1; D: .; V: TRBV5-6
CDR3: CASSPATGPLYGYTF; DNA: TGTGCCAGCTCACCGGCGACAGGACCACTCTATGGCTACACCTTC; J: TRBJ1-2; D: .; V: TRBV18
CDR3: CASRAQGIRLGEQYF; DNA: TGTGCCAGCAGAGCACAGGGGATACGCCTAGGCGAGCAGTACTTC; J: TRBJ2-7; D: TRBD1; V: TRBV28
CDR3: CASSPRTGGGTEAFF; DNA: TGTGCCAGCTCACCAAGGACAGGGGGGGGCACTGAAGCTTTCTTT; J: TRBJ1-1; D: TRBD1; V: TRBV18
CDR3: CASSAQDGRAGTGELFF; DNA: TGTGCCAGCAGCGCCCAGGATGGAAGGGCGGGCACCGGGGAGCTGTTTTTT; J: TRBJ2-2; D: .; V: TRBV9
CDR3: CASSAPGTGGDGYTF; DNA: TGTGCCAGCAGTGCACCCGGGACAGGGGGCGACGGCTACACCTTC; J: TRBJ1-2; D: TRBD1; V: TRBV6-5
CDR3: CASSFTGTTFSTDTQYF; DNA: TGTGCCAGCAGCTTTACCGGGACAACATTTAGCACAGATACGCAGTATTTT; J: TRBJ2-3; D: .; V: TRBV7-2
CDR3: CASSSGQGVIEPQHF; DNA: TGTGCCAGCAGTTCAGGACAGGGGGTTATTGAGCCCCAGCATTTT; J: TRBJ1-5; D: TRBD1; V: TRBV28
CDR3: CASSYSRGYEQYF; DNA: TGTGCCAGCAGTTACTCTCGGGGCTACGAGCAGTACTTC; J: TRBJ2-7; D: .; V: TRBV6-6
CDR3: CASSLTAGGRGQFF; DNA: TGTGCCAGCAGTCTTACAGCGGGCGGCCGCGGGCAGTTCTTC; J: TRBJ2-1; D: .; V: TRBV14
CDR3: CASSNRGNSNQPQHF; DNA: TGTGCCAGCAGCAACCGGGGGAATAGCAATCAGCCCCAGCATTTT; J: TRBJ1-5; D: .; V: TRBV6-6
CDR3: CASSRRSGANVLTF; DNA: TGTGCCAGCAGTCGTAGATCTGGGGCCAACGTCCTGACTTTC; J: TRBJ2-6; D: .; V: TRBV27
CDR3: CASSEWVRVTEAFF; DNA: TGTGCCAGCAGTGAATGGGTCCGGGTAACTGAAGCTTTCTTT; J: TRBJ1-1; D: .; V: TRBV6-1
CDR3: CASRGRLEQFF; DNA: TGCGCCAGCAGGGGGAGGCTTGAGCAGTTCTTC; J: TRBJ2-1; D: .; V: TRBV10-2
CDR3: CASSDWSNEQFF; DNA: TGTGCCAGCAGTGATTGGAGCAATGAGCAGTTCTTC; J: TRBJ2-1; D: .; V: TRBV2
CDR3: CASRTGERQPQHF; DNA: TGTGCCAGCAGGACAGGGGAGCGTCAGCCCCAGCATTTT; J: TRBJ1-5; D: TRBD1; V: TRBV6-5
CDR3: CAWSEVGETQYF; DNA: TGTGCCTGGAGTGAAGTCGGAGAGACCCAGTACTTC; J: TRBJ2-5; D: .; V: TRBV30
CDR3: CASSYRPDSSYEQYF; DNA: TGCGCCAGCAGTTACCGACCGGACAGTTCCTACGAGCAGTACTTC; J: TRBJ2-7; D: .; V: TRBV6-5
CDR3: CAATGTNTGELFF; DNA: TGTGCCGCGACAGGGACGAACACCGGGGAGCTGTTTTTT; J: TRBJ2-2; D: TRBD1; V: TRBV10-3
CDR3: CASSDEADNYGYTF; DNA: TGTGCCAGCAGTGATGAGGCGGATAACTATGGCTACACCTTC; J: TRBJ1-2; D: .; V: TRBV2
CDR3: CASSLSRGNQPQHF; DNA: TGTGCCAGCAGTTTGTCCAGGGGGAATCAGCCCCAGCATTTT; J: TRBJ1-5; D: TRBD1; V: TRBV2
CDR3: CASSVEGLTGTTITDTQYF; DNA: TGTGCCAGCAGCGTAGAAGGGTTAACCGGGACTACGATCACAGATACGCAGTATTTT; J: TRBJ2-3; D: TRBD2; V: TRBV9
CDR3: CARSTRDRGDYEQYF; DNA: TGTGCCAGAAGCACCCGGGACAGGGGCGATTACGAGCAGTACTTC; J: TRBJ2-7; D: TRBD1; V: TRBV5-3
CDR3: CASSYSLMQGYEKLFF; DNA: TGTGCCAGCAGTTACTCCCTAATGCAGGGTTATGAAAAACTGTTTTTT; J: TRBJ1-4; D: .; V: TRBV6-5
CDR3: CASSPGQGVTEAFF; DNA: TGTGCCAGCAGCCCAGGACAGGGTGTGACTGAAGCTTTCTTT; J: TRBJ1-1; D: TRBD1; V: TRBV5-6
CDR3: CASSLIGQGFYYGYTF; DNA: TGTGCCAGCAGCTTGATCGGACAGGGGTTTTACTATGGCTACACCTTC; J: TRBJ1-2; D: TRBD1; V: TRBV5-8
CDR3: CASSVTGGGTEAFF; DNA: TGTGCCAGTAGTGTCACAGGGGGAGGCACTGAAGCTTTCTTT; J: TRBJ1-1; D: TRBD1; V: TRBV19
CDR3: CASSLKGAFNEQYF; DNA: TGTGCCAGCAGTTTAAAGGGGGCATTTAACGAGCAGTACTTC; J: TRBJ2-7; D: TRBD1; V: TRBV28
CDR3: CASSNGAPDTQYF; DNA: TGTGCCAGCAGTAATGGGGCCCCCGATACGCAGTATTTT; J: TRBJ2-3; D: .; V: TRBV6-6
CDR3: CASSPGAGTGAYEQYF; DNA: TGTGCCAGTAGCCCAGGAGCCGGGACAGGGGCATACGAGCAGTACTTC; J: TRBJ2-7; D: TRBD1; V: TRBV19
CDR3: CASSQDESERGLQETQYF; DNA: TGTGCCAGCAGCCAAGATGAGAGCGAGCGGGGGCTACAAGAGACCCAGTACTTC; J: TRBJ2-5; D: TRBD2; V: TRBV4-2
CDR3: CASSFYRTDTQYF; DNA: TGTGCCAGCAGCTTTTATCGCACAGATACGCAGTATTTT; J: TRBJ2-3; D: .; V: TRBV11-2
CDR3: CASSVGLMGQTNYGYTF; DNA: TGTGCCAGCAGCGTAGGGCTAATGGGACAGACTAACTATGGCTACACCTTC; J: TRBJ1-2; D: TRBD1; V: TRBV7-9
CDR3: CASTPDSGAYEQYF; DNA: TGTGCCAGCACCCCTGACTCGGGGGCCTACGAGCAGTACTTC; J: TRBJ2-7; D: .; V: TRBV7-2
CDR3: CASSSIWEAESTTDTQYF; DNA: TGTGCCAGTAGTTCAATCTGGGAGGCCGAATCAACTACAGATACGCAGTATTTT; J: TRBJ2-3; D: .; V: TRBV19
CDR3: CASRGQGAGNEKLFF; DNA: TGTGCGTCGAGGGGGCAGGGGGCTGGTAATGAAAAACTGTTTTTT; J: TRBJ1-4; D: TRBD1; V: TRBV30
CDR3: CASSRGQLSYEQYF; DNA: TGTGCCAGCAGTAGAGGACAGCTCTCCTACGAGCAGTACTTC; J: TRBJ2-7; D: .; V: TRBV6-5
CDR3: CASSQGRGGSQPQHF; DNA: TGCGCCAGCAGCCAAGGCCGGGGGGGTTCTCAGCCCCAGCATTTT; J: TRBJ1-5; D: .; V: TRBV4-1
CDR3: CASSQDLPGLGYEQYF; DNA: TGTGCCAGCAGCCAAGATCTCCCAGGCTTGGGCTACGAGCAGTACTTC; J: TRBJ2-7; D: .; V: TRBV4-2
CDR3: CASSLPGQGRNEQFF; DNA: TGCGCCAGCAGCCTGCCGGGACAGGGGAGGAATGAGCAGTTCTTC; J: TRBJ2-1; D: TRBD1; V: TRBV5-1
CDR3: CASSPVTGVRGYTF; DNA: TGTGCCAGCAGTCCGGTGACAGGAGTGAGGGGCTACACCTTC; J: TRBJ1-2; D: .; V: TRBV2